A selection of T cell receptor beta chains follows, all from one sample in a study of beta chain features in type 1 diabetes. Produced via immunoSEQ multiplex PCR; TCRdb's table is partial and in-frame only. Of 810,000 or so clones in the sample, 17% were seen once. Specimen: naive CD4+ T cells from blood. These receptors were obtained from a young woman in good health. CDR3s include the opening cysteine and the closing phenylalanine or tryptophan. Fields, in order: D gene, J gene, clone size, V gene, CDR3 DNA, CDR3 protein. A D gene is named only where the DNA matches it firmly. Size tells how often a clone was seen (once, few, many) or the class of an expanded clone, and some rows leave it out.

D gene: .
J gene: TRBJ1-1
clone size: .
V gene: TRBV5-5
CDR3 DNA: TGTGCCAGCAGCTTGAACAGGGCTACTGAAGCTTTCTTT
CDR3 protein: CASSLNRATEAFF

D gene: .
J gene: TRBJ1-1
clone size: .
V gene: TRBV7-8
CDR3 DNA: TGTGCCAGCAGCTTCCTGACAGGAATGAACACTGAAGCTTTCTTT
CDR3 protein: CASSFLTGMNTEAFF

D gene: .
J gene: TRBJ1-2
clone size: few
V gene: TRBV9
CDR3 DNA: TGTGCCAGCAGCGTAAACCCCGGGCAGAGCTATGGCTACACCTTC
CDR3 protein: CASSVNPGQSYGYTF

D gene: .
J gene: TRBJ1-5
clone size: .
V gene: TRBV7-8
CDR3 DNA: TGTGCCAGCGCAACCTTCAAGGGTCCCAGCAATCAGCCCCAGCATTTT
CDR3 protein: CASATFKGPSNQPQHF

D gene: TRBD2
J gene: TRBJ2-1
clone size: few
V gene: TRBV2
CDR3 DNA: TGTGCCAGCAGGTTCCGGACTAGCGGGAGCTTTGACAATGAGCAGTTCTTC
CDR3 protein: CASRFRTSGSFDNEQFF

D gene: .
J gene: TRBJ1-2
clone size: .
V gene: TRBV7-9
CDR3 DNA: TGTGCCAGCAGCCCCGACCGGAACTATGGCTACACCTTC
CDR3 protein: CASSPDRNYGYTF

D gene: TRBD2
J gene: TRBJ2-1
clone size: few
V gene: TRBV7-2
CDR3 DNA: TGTGCCAGCAGCTTAGCGGGAGGAGCGGGAGACTTCAATGAGCAGTTCTTC
CDR3 protein: CASSLAGGAGDFNEQFF

D gene: TRBD2
J gene: TRBJ2-1
clone size: .
V gene: TRBV7-9
CDR3 DNA: TGTGCCAGCAGCTCCCTAGCGGGCTCCTACAATGAGCAGTTCTTC
CDR3 protein: CASSSLAGSYNEQFF

D gene: TRBD2
J gene: TRBJ2-7
clone size: few
V gene: TRBV29-1
CDR3 DNA: TGCAGCGTTTCTGGGACTAGCCGATACGAGCAGTACTTC
CDR3 protein: CSVSGTSRYEQYF

D gene: TRBD2
J gene: TRBJ2-5
clone size: .
V gene: TRBV5-6
CDR3 DNA: TGTGCCAGCAGCTTGGGGGTAGCGGGAGATTGGTATGAGACCCAGTACTTC
CDR3 protein: CASSLGVAGDWYETQYF

D gene: .
J gene: TRBJ2-6
clone size: .
V gene: TRBV27
CDR3 DNA: TGTGCCAGCACCCAGGGTTACTCTGGGGCCAACGTCCTGACTTTC
CDR3 protein: CASTQGYSGANVLTF

D gene: TRBD1
J gene: TRBJ2-7
clone size: .
V gene: TRBV27
CDR3 DNA: TGTGCCAGCAGTTCATCGTGGACAGGGGTGCCCAAGAGCCAGTACTTC
CDR3 protein: CASSSSWTGVPKSQYF

D gene: TRBD1
J gene: TRBJ1-5
clone size: .
V gene: TRBV28
CDR3 DNA: TGTGCCAGCAGTTTGGGACGGACAGGGAATCAGCCCCAGCATTTT
CDR3 protein: CASSLGRTGNQPQHF

D gene: .
J gene: TRBJ2-1
clone size: few
V gene: TRBV2
CDR3 DNA: TGTGCCAGCACTGTGATGTCGTACAATGAGCAGTTCTTC
CDR3 protein: CASTVMSYNEQFF

D gene: .
J gene: TRBJ2-3
clone size: .
V gene: TRBV11-1
CDR3 DNA: TGTGCCAGCAGCGACGGACTCAGGGAATTTGATACGCAGTATTTT
CDR3 protein: CASSDGLREFDTQYF

D gene: .
J gene: TRBJ1-3
clone size: few
V gene: TRBV18
CDR3 DNA: TGTGCCAGCTCACCACAGGAAGCCTCTGGAAACACCATATATTTT
CDR3 protein: CASSPQEASGNTIYF

D gene: TRBD1
J gene: TRBJ2-2
clone size: .
V gene: TRBV7-9
CDR3 DNA: TGTGCCAGCAGCCAAGAGCTCCCAGGGGGCACCGGGGAGCTGTTTTTT
CDR3 protein: CASSQELPGGTGELFF

D gene: TRBD1
J gene: TRBJ1-4
clone size: .
V gene: TRBV19
CDR3 DNA: TGTGCCAGTAGGGGACAGGGGATTGGTGAAAAACTGTTTTTT
CDR3 protein: CASRGQGIGEKLFF

D gene: .
J gene: TRBJ2-5
clone size: few
V gene: TRBV28
CDR3 DNA: TGTGCCAGCAGTTTGCGGACCCAAGAGACCCAGTACTTC
CDR3 protein: CASSLRTQETQYF

D gene: .
J gene: TRBJ1-1
clone size: .
V gene: TRBV18
CDR3 DNA: TGTGCCAGCTCACCACAGGGGTATGACACTGAAGCTTTCTTT
CDR3 protein: CASSPQGYDTEAFF

D gene: TRBD2
J gene: TRBJ2-1
clone size: few
V gene: TRBV19
CDR3 DNA: TGTGCCAGTCAGACTAGCGGGAGAAGGTCGGGTTACAATGAGCAGTTCTTC
CDR3 protein: CASQTSGRRSGYNEQFF

D gene: .
J gene: TRBJ2-1
clone size: .
V gene: TRBV7-9
CDR3 DNA: TGTGCCAGCAGCTTGGGAGCCCTCCTGGGCGATGAGCAGTTCTTC
CDR3 protein: CASSLGALLGDEQFF

D gene: TRBD2
J gene: TRBJ2-1
clone size: .
V gene: TRBV18
CDR3 DNA: TGTGCCAGCTCACCAGGCGCGACTAGCCATGAGCAGTTCTTC
CDR3 protein: CASSPGATSHEQFF

D gene: .
J gene: TRBJ2-1
clone size: few
V gene: TRBV14
CDR3 DNA: TGTGCCAGCAGCCAGGCCAGCGGGCCTTACAATGAGCAGTTCTTC
CDR3 protein: CASSQASGPYNEQFF

D gene: .
J gene: TRBJ2-2
clone size: .
V gene: TRBV27
CDR3 DNA: TGTGCCAGCAGTTTATGGTCCCTCACCGGGGAGCTGTTTTTT
CDR3 protein: CASSLWSLTGELFF